The T cell receptor beta chain described here comes from a study of blood T cell repertoires in COVID-19 (dated by TCRdb to between 2020 and 2021). Context from the whole study: Samples from collaborators originated in the United States, Italy and Spain and spanned both the acute and convalescent phases of COVID-19. Sample metadata almost always included a de-identified subject ID, COVID-19 status, age in years and sex. A freely available public database, intended as a resource for researchers studying the immune response to SARS-CoV-2, is where the repertoires were released. The dataset comprised deeply sampled blood TCRbeta repertoires from subjects exposed to, actively infected with, or recovered from COVID-19. Samples came from the ongoing ImmuneRACE study (first 160 participants) plus 1,254 subjects from 6 global collaborators. The material from the prospective study consisted of cDNA or gDNA derived from T cells, B-cell-depleted T cells, or PBMCs. Where HLA class I and class II types were available, the types were taken from metadata supplied by the sample provider, not from assay-based typing. Broad study findings and their caveats: Clinical and demographic metadata were provided uncurated, with the amount varying by source and participant.

The junction carries 13 bases between V and J, which are trimmed by 4 bases and 2 bases respectively. The CDR3 starts with the cysteine, ends with the phenylalanine, and has 14 residues. Just CDR3 DNA is preserved here, 42 bases in frame from base 1. According to the germline V gene (reference sequence), CDR1 reads SGHKS and CDR2 reads YYEKEE. This clone was picked up one time. The antigen this receptor binds is unknown. Base quality data are lacking; no much larger clone is found one base away. One collaborating source in Seattle enrolled patients during active infection and followed them longitudinally through the course of disease. Each collaborating institution followed its own protocols to collect whole blood in K2EDTA tubes. For TCRbeta analysis, collaborator samples were shipped as frozen whole blood, as isolated PBMCs, or as DNA extracted from either sample type. TCRbeta CDR3 regions were amplified from genomic DNA using the immunoSEQ Assay, a bias-controlled multiplex PCR. Under the source paper's analysis protocol: Nucleated cell counts per sample were estimated from amplification of reference gene primers within the assay. To quantify the absolute abundance of each unique TCRbeta CDR3 rearrangement, sequence reads were collapsed and filtered. Productive Simpson clonality was computed per sample as the square root of Simpson's diversity index over productive rearrangements. TCRdb provides this immuneACCESS table in a form limited to in-frame rearrangements. Some clones are lacking; in checked studies, under half of them reflect an unresolved V gene, and why the rest are absent is not known. V, J and clone size reflect that table, while D and trimming were determined from the DNA. For this sample the table gives over 250,000 clones, of which around 89% were detected only once. Just under 6.5% of the sample belongs to the ten largest clones.

The V and J genes are TRBV5-5 and TRBJ2-7; the best D guess is TRBD1, with 6 bases matching. This clonotype was sampled from a woman aged 50 to 60 with COVID-19, enrolled during active disease. The sequenced sample was peripheral blood. Here is the DNA: TGTGCCAGCAGCCCTCGGACAGAAACCTACGAGCAGTACTTC. It is translated as CASSPRTETYEQYF.